One and the same sample provided the 20 T cell receptor beta chains below, sequenced in a study of T cell changes during pregnancy in multiple sclerosis. Sequencing used immunoSEQ multiplex PCR; TCRdb keeps in-frame clones, though not all of them. Of approximately 100,000 clones in the sample, approximately 90% were seen once. Material: peripheral blood, obtained after pregnancy. Receptor source: a female donor with multiple sclerosis, enrolled in a pregnancy study.

V and J are TRBV4-1 and TRBJ2-1; TRBD1 aligns across 10 bases. Germline trimming cut 3 bases from V and 5 bases from J; bases unmatched to any gene: 4. Germline lookup yields CDR1 MGHRA and CDR2 YSYEKL. The CDR3 is made up of 15 amino acids. The CDR3 region has the DNA TGCGCCAGCAGCCAGGGACAGGGGCGACACAATGAGCAGTTCTTC. Translated, it gives CASSQGQGRHNEQFF.

V usage is TRBV7-3 and J usage is TRBJ2-1; 15 nucleotides align to TRBD2. CDR3 length: 15 amino acids. Looked up from germline, CDR1 is SGHTA and CDR2 is FQGTGA. V gave up 5 bases and J gave up 12 bases; unmatched junction bases: 8. CDR3 coding DNA: TGTGCCAGCAGCCCAACAGGACTAGCGGGGGGGATGCAGTTCTTC. Translating it yields CASSPTGLAGGMQFF.

This sequence joins TRBV7-8 and TRBJ2-7; D is unresolved. Germline CDR1 reads SGHVS; CDR2 reads FQNEAQ. The CDR3 totals 14 residues. With 3 bases removed from V and 2 bases from J, the gap between germline ends came to 11 bases. The CDR3 reads CASSFSRSPYEQYF. In nucleotides, the CDR3 is TGTGCCAGCAGCTTTTCTCGGAGTCCCTACGAGCAGTACTTC.

The V and J genes are TRBV7-9 and TRBJ2-3; weak D call: TRBD2 (5 bases). V dropped 6 bases and J dropped 0 bases, with 16 bases sitting between them. Germline V gene lookup returns CDR1 SEHNR and CDR2 FQNEAQ (reference sequence). The CDR3 has 16 amino acids. CDR3 DNA sequence: TGTGCCAGCAGTCTAGCCTTAGCGCAGAGCACAGATACGCAGTATTTT. Amino acid sequence: CASSLALAQSTDTQYF.

In nucleotides, the CDR3 is TGTGCCAGCAGTCCAGGGGGCGCGGGCTATGGCTACACCTTC. Amino acid sequence: CASSPGGAGYGYTF. The chain uses TRBV4-2 and TRBJ1-2; TRBD1 matches 8 bases. The germline CDR1 and CDR2 sequences are LGHNA and YNFKEQ. V lost 6 bases, J lost 4 bases, and 7 bases stayed unmatched. The CDR3 runs 14 residues.

This sequence joins TRBV6-5 and TRBJ1-1; D not certain. The CDR3 extends over 14 amino acids. V shed 2 bases and J shed 4 bases, with 11 bases lying between them. Germline lookup yields CDR1 MNHEY and CDR2 SVGAGI. CDR3 in amino acids: CASSYGGKGTEAFF. In DNA form, the CDR3 reads TGTGCCAGCAGTTACGGAGGGAAGGGCACTGAAGCTTTCTTT.

The chain is built from TRBV27 and TRBJ2-7; 7 bases align to TRBD1. V shed 5 bases and J 2 bases; nucleotides not matched to a gene: 6. CDR3 size: 14 residues. Looked up from germline, CDR1 is MNHEY and CDR2 is SMNVEV (reference sequence). CDR3 region: CASSLQGPPYEQYF. The CDR3 DNA follows: TGTGCCAGCAGTCTACAGGGGCCCCCCTACGAGCAGTACTTC.

CDR3 sequence reads: CASSQEWRGGNEQFF. The CDR3 DNA reads as TGTGCCAGCAGCCAAGAGTGGCGGGGGGGGAATGAGCAGTTCTTC. V usage is TRBV4-2 and J usage is TRBJ2-1, with 9 bases aligning to TRBD2. In germline, CDR1 is LGHNA, CDR2 YNFKEQ. CDR3 length equals 15 residues. V was clipped by 0 bases and J by 7 bases; unmatched bases: 4.

This chain links TRBV6-4 with TRBJ1-4; 8 nucleotides match TRBD1. V shed 2 bases and J 4 bases; nucleotides not matched to a gene: 6. This CDR3 contains 16 residues. Per the germline V gene, CDR1 is MRHNA and CDR2 is SNTAGT. The CDR3 region is CASSDAPQGVNEKLFF. DNA for the CDR3: TGTGCCAGCAGTGACGCCCCACAGGGGGTTAATGAAAAACTGTTTTTT.

This rearrangement joins TRBV5-1 to TRBJ1-2; unclear D gene. The CDR3 has 12 amino acids. CDR1 is SGHRS and CDR2 is YFSETQ in the germline V gene. Trimming cost V 8 bases and J 7 bases, with 15 bases left between them. CDR3 nucleotides: TGCGCCAGATCCGTGCAGGTAGGTGGCTACACCTTC. Its protein product is CARSVQVGGYTF.

This clone was counted once. The chain has TRBV4-1 and TRBJ1-5, with 7 bases lining up with TRBD1. This CDR3 is 18 amino acids long. The junction had 13 bases not matched to a gene; V was cut back by 3 bases and J by 2 bases. Per the germline V gene, CDR1 is MGHRA and CDR2 is YSYEKL. CDR3 in amino acids: CASSQLLKGTEGNQPQHF. CDR3 bases: TGCGCCAGCAGCCAGCTCCTCAAAGGGACAGAGGGCAATCAGCCCCAGCATTTT.

The chain joins TRBV7-3 to TRBJ2-1; TRBD2 agrees at 8 bases. V shed 0 bases, J shed 3 bases, and the junction held 1 base outside the gene matches. This CDR3 contains 15 residues. Germline values: CDR1 SGHTA, CDR2 FQGTGA. The CDR3 here is CASSLTRGGYNEQFF. The CDR3 nucleotides read TGTGCCAGCAGCTTAACTCGGGGGGGCTACAATGAGCAGTTCTTC. Looking up the rest from reference TRBV7-3 and TRBJ2-1 gives the full variable domain: GAGVSQTPSNKVTEKGKYVELRCDPISGHTALYWYRQSLGQGPEFLIYFQGTGAADDSGLPNDRFFAVRPEGSVSTLKIQRTERGDSAVYLCASSLTRGGYNEQFFGPGTRLTVL.

The chain employs TRBV30 and TRBJ1-5; 8 bases line up with TRBD1. Germline V gives CDR1 GTSNPN, CDR2 SVGIG (reference sequence). The CDR3 totals 14 residues. After removal of 3 bases from V and 10 bases from J, the junction contained 11 bases not matched to a gene. The CDR3 sequence: CAWSAGQAGEPQHF. DNA for the CDR3: TGTGCCTGGAGCGCGGGACAGGCGGGGGAACCCCAGCATTTT.

The chain employs TRBV30 and TRBJ1-5, with TRBD1 as a possible D gene (6 bases). Germline V gene lookup returns CDR1 GTSNPN and CDR2 SVGIG (reference sequence). This CDR3 has 13 residues. V lost 4 bases and J lost 1, with 8 bases in between. DNA for the CDR3: TGTGCCTGGACAGGGGAAAGCAATCAGCCCCAGCATTTT. Translating it yields CAWTGESNQPQHF.

This clone was detected only a few times. This rearrangement joins TRBV15 to TRBJ2-7, with a possible D match to TRBD1 (5 bases). This CDR3 is built from 14 residues. The germline V gene encodes CDR1 LNHNV and CDR2 YYDKDF (reference sequence). The V end was cut by 2 bases, the J end by 3 bases, with 11 bases between. This CDR3 is CATSRIGHDYEQYF. The CDR3 DNA reads TGTGCCACCAGCAGAATCGGACACGACTACGAGCAGTACTTC.

As regards this clone: Other DNA sequences within the sample encode an identical CDR3. The chain carries TRBV7-2 and TRBJ1-5; D gene unclear. The V gene lost 3 bases and the J gene lost 0 bases, with 3 bases spanning the gap. Germline CDR1 is SGHTA and CDR2 is FQGNSA. CDR3 length equals 13 residues. CDR3 DNA: TGTGCCAGCAGCTTTTATAGCAATCAGCCCCAGCATTTT. Protein: CASSFYSNQPQHF.

This clone was picked up one time. The rearrangement links TRBV1 to TRBJ2-5; the table's D call, TRBD1, was not checked against the DNA. TRBV1 is a pseudogene. This CDR3 region has 12 residues. The DNA for the CDR3 is TGCACCAGCACACACCCCCAAGAGACCCAGTACTTC. Amino acid sequence: CTSTHPQETQYF.

V and J are TRBV9 and TRBJ2-1; TRBD1 might be the D (5 bases). The CDR3 has 14 amino acids. Between the trimmed V and J ends, which lost 3 bases and 3 bases, there was a span of 10 bases. From germline, CDR1 is SGDLS and CDR2 YYNGEE. The CDR3 DNA sequence: TGTGCCAGCAGCGCCAGGGTGCGCTACAATGAGCAGTTCTTC. The encoded protein is CASSARVRYNEQFF.

This clone is a singleton in its sample. The chain couples TRBV6-5 to TRBJ2-7, with 8 bases aligning to TRBD2. This CDR3 has 15 residues. Per the germline V gene, CDR1 is MNHEY and CDR2 is SVGAGI. The ends lost 8 bases at V and 7 bases at J; junction bases unmatched: 16. CDR3 DNA sequence: TGTGCCAGCGGCCGCGGGGGGATGGGCTTGGAAGAGCAGTACTTC. Its protein is CASGRGGMGLEEQYF.

This chain links TRBV28 with TRBJ1-5; tentative D call: TRBD1 (5 bases). From germline, CDR1 is MDHEN and CDR2 SYDVKM. V lost 5 bases, J lost 0 bases, and 20 bases lay in between. This CDR3 contains 18 residues. In DNA form, the CDR3 reads TGTGCCAGCAGTCTACCCTCAGACAGATTCTATAGCAATCAGCCCCAGCATTTT. Translated: CASSLPSDRFYSNQPQHF.